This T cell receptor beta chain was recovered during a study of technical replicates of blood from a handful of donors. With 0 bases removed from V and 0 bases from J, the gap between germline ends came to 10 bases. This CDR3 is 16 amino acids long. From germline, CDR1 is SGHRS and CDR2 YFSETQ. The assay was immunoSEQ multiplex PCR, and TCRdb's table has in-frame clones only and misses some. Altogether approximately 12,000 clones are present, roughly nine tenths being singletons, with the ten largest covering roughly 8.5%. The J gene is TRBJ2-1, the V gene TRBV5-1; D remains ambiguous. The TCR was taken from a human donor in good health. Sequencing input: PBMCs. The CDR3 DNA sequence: TGCGCCAGCAGCTTGGTCCCGGAGAGCTCCTACAATGAGCAGTTCTTC. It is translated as CASSLVPESSYNEQFF.